Below, 17 T cell receptor beta chains from the same sample are listed, as sequenced in a study of vaccination and CD4 T cells after COVID-19. The treatment was: roughly 11-day PBMC culture with coronavirus spike peptide pools or control peptides (ViraFEST assay). Their antigens remain unidentified. Sequencing of cultured CD4+ T cell DNA used the Oncomine TCR Beta short-read assay. Via MiXCR, TCRdb re-called the PCR reads, giving one row per CDR3 protein. Of approximately 17,000 distinct CDR3 sequences in the sample, about 32% were seen once. The specimen was cultured CD4+ T cells from blood. Receptor source: a human donor with COVID-19.

The rearrangement joins TRBV19 to TRBJ1-5; a possible D gene is TRBD1 (6 bases). The CDR3 length is 17 residues. CDR1 is LNHDA, CDR2 SQIVND, per germline (reference sequence). V was pared by 7 bases and J by 6 bases, with 25 bases between. Here the CDR3 reads CASTSLSGGALLQPQHF. The DNA of the CDR3 is TGTGCCAGTACCTCTCTTTCCGGGGGGGCCCTCCTTCAGCCCCAGCATTTT. Filled out from reference TRBV19 and TRBJ1-5, the complete variable domain reads DGGITQSPKYLFRKEGQNVTLSCEQNLNHDAMYWYRQDPGQGLRLIYYSQIVNDFQKGDIAEGYSVSREKKESFPLTVTSAQKNPTAFYLCASTSLSGGALLQPQHFGDGTRLSIL.

J is TRBJ2-5 and V is TRBV20-1; D not certain. The V end lost 6 bases, the J end lost 2 bases, and 22 bases lay between the germline ends. The CDR3 runs to 16 residues. Germline loops: CDR1 DFQATT, CDR2 SNEGSKA (reference sequence). CDR3 sequence: CSASPLQVGRQETQYF. The CDR3 DNA sequence: TGCAGTGCCTCACCCCTGCAGGTCGGTCGACAAGAGACCCAGTACTTC.

In its sample, this clonotype was seen a few times. The V gene is TRBV6-1, the J gene TRBJ2-2, with D hard to call. Germline-derived CDR1 and CDR2 are MNHNS and SASEGT. Trimming stripped 5 bases from V and 0 bases from J, with 10 bases between. The CDR3 spans 15 residues. The CDR3 nucleotides read TGTGCCAGCAGTCCCGGACGGACGAACACCGGGGAGCTGTTTTTT. This codes for CASSPGRTNTGELFF.

This clonotype was detected once. This chain connects TRBV15 to TRBJ2-1, with D perhaps matching TRBD2 (6 bases). V lost 9 bases and J 7 bases, leaving 25 bases between the germline ends. Germline lookup yields CDR1 LNHNV and CDR2 YYDKDF (reference sequence). This CDR3 contains 16 residues. CDR3 coding DNA: TGTGCCACTAGAAACACTAGGGTAGCGGAGTCGAATGAGCAGTTCTTC. Translation gives CATRNTRVAESNEQFF.

A word on this clonotype: Germline is not matched at one junction end, which may reflect a read error. V gene TRBV2 combines with J gene TRBJ1-2; D not resolved. The CDR3 extends over 14 amino acids. Germline CDR1 is SNHLY and CDR2 is FYNNEI. The chain's CDR3 is CVSRDTEGLYGYTF. The DNA of the CDR3 is TGTGTCAGCCGCGATACGGAGGGCCTCTATGGCTACACCTTC.

This sequence joins TRBV28 and TRBJ1-4; 8 positions agree with TRBD1. J was trimmed by 7 bases and V by 5 bases; bases with no gene match: 6. Per the germline V gene, CDR1 is MDHEN and CDR2 is SYDVKM. CDR3 length: 14 residues. The CDR3 spells CASSSRGRREKLFF. In DNA form, the CDR3 reads TGTGCCAGCAGTAGCAGGGGGCGCCGTGAAAAACTGTTTTTT.

By share, this clonotype ranks as medium-sized (0.01 to 0.1%). The chain joins TRBV7-2 to TRBJ1-5, with no clear D. Per germline, CDR1 SGHTA and CDR2 FQGNSA. The CDR3 totals 16 residues. Trimming removed 3 bases at V and 3 bases at J, with 15 bases between. The CDR3 sequence: CASSFVPGSSNQPQHF. The CDR3 DNA reads as TGTGCCAGCAGCTTTGTACCGGGTTCGTCCAATCAGCCCCAGCATTTT.

The genes are TRBV6-2 or TRBV6-3 and TRBJ2-4; D is perhaps TRBD1 (5 bases). V lost 2 bases and J 2 bases, leaving 7 bases between the germline ends. The CDR3 is made up of 14 amino acids. Germline CDR1 and CDR2: MNHEY and SVGEGT. The CDR3 here is CASSYRGPKNIQYF. In DNA form, the CDR3 reads TGTGCCAGCAGTTACAGGGGTCCCAAAAACATTCAGTACTTC.

This clonotype was detected only a few times. The rearrangement joins TRBV27 to TRBJ1-5; D is unclear. The germline CDR1 and CDR2 sequences are MNHEY and SMNVEV (reference sequence). V lost 2 bases and J 0 bases, leaving 8 bases between the germline ends. The CDR3 runs 15 residues. CDR3 DNA sequence: TGTGCCAGCAGTTTAATCGGCTCTAGCAATCAGCCCCAGCATTTT. Its translation: CASSLIGSSNQPQHF.

The J gene is TRBJ2-4, the V gene TRBV2; D is possibly TRBD1 (5 bases). Trimming took 5 bases from V and 10 from J, leaving 12 bases between them. Germline values: CDR1 SNHLY, CDR2 FYNNEI. The CDR3 loop spans 12 amino acids. This chain's CDR3 is CASSQDSRIQYF. CDR3 DNA sequence: TGTGCCAGCAGTCAAGACAGTCGGATTCAGTACTTC.

The chain recombines TRBV7-9 with TRBJ1-2; TRBD1 matches 9 bases. The CDR3 has 15 amino acids. The V gene's germline CDR1 is SEHNR and CDR2 FQNEAQ (reference sequence). J was trimmed by 6 bases and V by 4 bases; bases with no gene match: 9. The CDR3 protein is CASSSDRGMEHGYTF. The CDR3 DNA reads TGTGCCAGCAGCTCCGACAGGGGGATGGAGCATGGCTACACCTTC.

This clonotype was observed a handful of times. The chain recombines TRBV18 with TRBJ1-1, with TRBD1 identical over 7 bases. Germline CDR1 and CDR2: KGHSH and LQKENI. J was trimmed by 3 bases and V by 3 bases; bases with no gene match: 10. This CDR3 is 16 amino acids long. The CDR3, as DNA: TGTGCCAGCTCACCCGACAGGGTACTTGGGGACACTGAAGCTTTCTTT. It codes for CASSPDRVLGDTEAFF. The whole variable domain, remainder taken from reference TRBV18 and TRBJ1-1, is NAGVMQNPRHLVRRRGQEARLRCSPMKGHSHVYWYRQLPEEGLKFMVYLQKENIIDESGMPKERFSAEFPKEGPSILRIQQVVRGDSAAYFCASSPDRVLGDTEAFFGQGTRLTVV.

This clonotype was counted only a few times. V is TRBV19 and J is TRBJ1-5, with D possibly being TRBD1 (5 bases). Trimming left V 2 bases short and J 3 bases short, with 11 bases between. Germline V lookup: CDR1 LNHDA, CDR2 SQIVND (reference sequence). CDR3 length equals 15 residues. DNA for the CDR3: TGTGCCAGTAGTATAATCAGGGCTGTCAATCAGCCCCAGCATTTT. Translation gives CASSIIRAVNQPQHF.

This clonotype was picked up a small number of times. The CDR3 DNA sequence: TGCAGTGCTAGAGACCCGGGGCGGGGGGGGTACCAAGAGACCCAGTACTTC. It is translated as CSARDPGRGGYQETQYF. V usage is TRBV20-1 and J usage is TRBJ2-5; 9 bases agree with TRBD2. The CDR3 totals 17 residues. The germline V gene has CDR1 DFQATT and CDR2 SNEGSKA (reference sequence). Trimming took 0 bases from V and 0 from J; bases not matched to a gene: 8.

The J gene is TRBJ1-6, the V gene TRBV19; 7 positions agree with TRBD1. The CDR3 spans 13 residues. Trimming at V came to 5 bases and at J to 7 bases, leaving 2 bases not matched to a gene. Germline CDR1 LNHDA, CDR2 SQIVND (reference sequence). Written as DNA, the CDR3 is TGTGCCAGTAGTTACAGGGGAAATTCACCCCTCCACTTT. As protein: CASSYRGNSPLHF.

Only a few counts were recorded for this clonotype. V gene TRBV12-3 or TRBV12-4 combines with J gene TRBJ1-5, with 7 bases identical to TRBD1. V was pared by 4 bases and J by 1 base, with 4 bases of the junction left unmatched. This CDR3 is built from 15 residues. CDR3 in amino acids: CASSSTGISNQPQHF. CDR3 in DNA: TGTGCCAGCAGTTCGACAGGGATCAGCAATCAGCCCCAGCATTTT.

This clonotype has more than one count but fewer than ten. The V call is TRBV11-2, the J call TRBJ1-3; D is perhaps TRBD1 (6 bases). CDR3 length: 15 amino acids. V was shortened by 1 base and J by 1 base, with 8 bases between the two germline ends. Germline CDR1 is SGHAT and CDR2 is FQNNGV. This CDR3 reads CASSLGGHSGNTIYF. The CDR3 DNA reads TGTGCCAGCAGCTTAGGGGGGCATTCTGGAAACACCATATATTTT.